The text below deals with one T cell receptor (beta chain). Its specificity is not known. This entry is derived from a study of shared clonotypes between healthy human individuals. Across the whole study: The study enrolled a couple of women and a few men aged 18 to 49. The study, taken as a whole, reports: Despite large depth, sorted-subset datasets appeared incompletely sequenced.

Each PCR replicate from the sorted subsets contained around 0.2 ug DNA, which is some 31,000 T cell genomes. Some clones are missing from TCRdb's copy, which holds only in-frame ones; the method was immunoSEQ multiplex PCR. This sample yields about 2 million clones, of which about 95% are seen a single time; 1% to 1.5% belongs to the top ten. In the naive CD8 group, cells lacked CD45RO and were positively selected for CCR7, so terminally differentiated effector memory CD45RA+ cells were left out. The sequencing sample was made of naive CD8+ T cells sorted from blood. The receptor was derived from a man aged 18 to 30 in good health.

CDR3 region: CASSVGETQYF. DNA of the CDR3: TGTGCCAGCAGCGTCGGGGAGACCCAGTACTTC. The chain recombines TRBV11-2 with TRBJ2-5, with no clear D. The germline V gene has CDR1 SGHAT and CDR2 FQNNGV. The CDR3 spans 11 residues. Between the trimmed V and J ends, which lost 5 bases and 5 bases, there was a span of 6 bases.